The following is a TCR beta chain sequence with its context. This clonotype was picked up many times. Its antigen is still unknown. No base quality information exists; no much larger clone differs at one position. Stable Graves' hyperthyroidism was defined as the absence of progression to ophthalmopathy over 18 months of follow-up. Hyperthyroidism patients were newly diagnosed, had a disease duration of under 2 months, and were aged 18 to 65 years. Exclusion was applied to patients with uncontrolled infections, other autoimmune diseases, pregnancy or lactation. Clinical symptoms, serum thyroxine and TRAb, thyroid ultrasound, and orbital computed tomography formed the basis for the diagnoses. PBMCs were isolated from 7.5 to 10 ml of fresh peripheral blood by Ficoll-Paque density gradient centrifugation. Total RNA was extracted with Trizol reagent, and quality was checked on an Agilent 2100 Bioanalyzer.

Spanning cysteine to phenylalanine, the CDR3 consists of 13 amino acids. CDR3 DNA is the only sequence kept; it has 39 bases, read in frame from the first base. The CDR1 and CDR2 encoded by the germline V gene are SGHRS and YFSETQ. The junction shows trimming of 2 bases on V and 1 base on J, plus 6 bases between the germline ends. The TCR beta CDR3 regions were amplified from the RNA transcripts. A first-round RT-PCR of the TCR CDR3 used the HTBI primer set with the Qiagen OneStep RT-PCR kit. Libraries were constructed in a second round of multiplex PCR, after which size selection and purification were performed. Sequencing of the libraries was done on an Illumina HiSeq2000 using paired-end 100 bp reads. Processing in the source paper ran as follows. SOAPnuke was used to process the raw data, removing reads that contained adapters or uncalled bases, had a mean Phred below 15, or lacked an exact match to the constant primer or identifier. COPE v1.2.5 was used to merge the high-quality paired reads, and each unique nucleotide sequence was defined as a clonotype. Clonotypes were aligned to IMGT TRBV, TRBD and TRBJ reference segments using MiTCR v1.1. Only V-J combinations with frequency above 0.0001, covering about 99% of repertoires, were analysed. The TCS score was defined as F50 (clonal expansion) divided by E x V (chaos), with BLOSUM62-based TCRdist calculated between CDR3 peptides within each V-J. Welch's t-statistics and random forest reduced 514 V-J features to 13, which were used in a naive Bayes classifier (R e1071). TCRdb reprocessed the public reads (quality trimming at Q25 with fastp, clone calling with MiXCR) and kept in-frame beta chains. Entries are consolidated by CDR3 protein sequence, retaining the most common genes and DNA. TCRdb's processing, not the authors', yielded these V and J calls. The sample records a few hundred thousand distinct CDR3 sequences, 15% to 20% of which are singletons. Together, the top ten hold roughly 44% of the sample.

This record comes from a study of T cells in Graves' hyperthyroidism and ophthalmopathy (dated 2019 in TCRdb). For the wider study: Peripheral blood was collected at initial diagnosis, before any treatment. In addition, the study compared T-cell repertoires in thyroid tissue and in blood from six Graves' hyperthyroidism patients. Once sampling was done, hyperthyroidism patients were given methimazole at a starting dose of 30 mg daily, whereas ophthalmopathy patients were given high-dose intravenous methylprednisolone. The 75 to 100 discovery patients were randomly split 7:3 into training and test sets. An independent validation cohort of about 19 hyperthyroidism patients and 17 patients who later progressed to ophthalmopathy tested prospective prediction of ophthalmopathy. TCR Vbeta CDR3 sequencing of approximately 140 peripheral blood samples (around 45 ophthalmopathy, some 75 hyperthyroidism and about 17 progressor patients) is reported in the paper. TCR V-J signatures able to tell the groups apart were searched for in a discovery cohort of more than 90 patients, of whom over 40 had Graves' ophthalmopathy and around 58 had stable Graves' hyperthyroidism.

General conclusions and limits of the study: Sample size was not statistically predetermined, and blinding of investigators to group allocation was not performed. Most expanded thyroid clonotypes (frequency above 0.001) were also found in blood, which suggests that blood repertoires may mirror thyroid immune responses. In validation, the model predicted progression to ophthalmopathy with about 71% sensitivity and 72.22% specificity, a median of around 6.6 months before onset. Ophthalmopathy was separated from stable hyperthyroidism by a 13 V-J signature model, with about 88% sensitivity and approximately 84% specificity obtained in cross-validation and 80%/75% obtained in testing.

The chain is made from TRBV5-1 and TRBJ1-1; too little of a D gene remains to name it. The receptor comes from a man aged 40-55 years with Graves' hyperthyroidism. The source material was blood. The encoded CDR3 is CASSFAENTEAFF. In nucleotide form, the sequence is TGCGCCAGCAGCTTCGCCGAGAACACTGAAGCTTTCTTT.